The entry below describes one TCR beta chain. The antigen is undetermined. This specimen comes from a study of cytomegalovirus exposure and HLA in healthy donors. Study outcomes and limitations: There was a cluster of highly shared sequence variants that was likely a sequencing artifact. Follow-up analysis seemed to connect common viral pathogens with several of the most significant clusters identified.

Everyone who donated was a healthy bone marrow donor. When sampled, the donors appeared nominally healthy, though they likely had unrecorded immune exposures. CDR3 length: 15 residues. V was trimmed by 2 bases and J by 9 bases, leaving 14 bases between them. CDR1 and CDR2 from the germline V gene are MNHNY and SVGAGI (reference sequence). PCR employed 60 Vbeta and 13 Jbeta primers. Method: immunoSEQ multiplex PCR; TCRdb's copy keeps in-frame clones and lacks some. Of some 110,000 clones listed, roughly 74% were seen once; the top ten hold 4% to 5%. Sequencing input: PBMCs. The chain combines TRBV6-6 with TRBJ1-6; D perhaps matches TRBD1 (6 bases). The receptor was isolated from a woman in her 50s in good health and CMV-seropositive. The chain's CDR3 is CASSYRGQGSSPLHF. In DNA, the CDR3 is TGTGCCAGCAGTTACAGGGGCCAGGGGAGTTCACCCCTCCACTTT.